This T cell receptor (beta chain) emerged from a study of T cells in Graves' hyperthyroidism and ophthalmopathy. Overall study context: Specimen type is peripheral blood, collected at initial diagnosis prior to any treatment. Notes on the study in general: Before onset, ophthalmopathy was predicted by the model a median approximately 6.6 months earlier.

Germline V lookup: CDR1 MRHNA, CDR2 SNTAGT. Trimming took off 3 bases at V and 12 bases at J, with 8 bases between the two ends. This CDR3 is built from 10 residues. Uncontrolled infection, other autoimmune disease, pregnancy and lactation each barred patients from inclusion. Diagnoses used clinical symptoms, serum thyroxine and TRAb, thyroid ultrasound and orbital computed tomography. This clonotype was detected a few times. Its antigen is not identified. Amplification of TCR beta CDR3 regions was performed using RNA transcripts as template. HTBI primers were employed in a first-round RT-PCR of the TCR CDR3. TCRdb fed the multiplex PCR reads into MiXCR, producing one record per CDR3 protein. The table lists hundreds of thousands of distinct CDR3 sequences, less than 20% of them singletons, with approximately 7.5% in the top ten.

The chain employs TRBV6-4 and TRBJ2-5; D call uncertain. The sequence was collected from a woman between 18 and 30 years old with Graves' hyperthyroidism. Sequencing was performed on blood. CDR3 sequence: CASSERLEYF. In DNA form, the CDR3 reads TGTGCCAGCAGTGAAAGACTCGAGTACTTC.